One and the same sample provided the 24 T cell receptor beta chains below, sequenced in a study of beta chain features in type 1 diabetes. The study reverse transcribed the entire isolated RNA, so it sequenced expressed TCRB transcripts. TCRdb's table, derived via immunoSEQ multiplex PCR, lists solely in-frame clones and lacks some. The table has 150,000 or so clones, more than 60% seen once; the top ten hold about 0.089%. General study points: There was a moderate but significant shortening of TCRB CDR3s in all four CD4+ subsets of Type 1 diabetes patients.

Their antigens are not known. The sequenced sample was naive CD4+ T cells from blood. Receptors originate from a man aged 30 to 39 with type 1 diabetes.

The chain recombines TRBV4-1 with TRBJ2-1; D is perhaps TRBD1 (5 bases). The CDR3 is made up of 16 amino acids. The germline gives CDR1 MGHRA, CDR2 YSYEKL. Deletions cut 0 bases from V and 3 bases from J, with 12 bases between. The CDR3 loop reads CASSQDQGGLYNEQFF. The DNA of the CDR3 is TGCGCCAGCAGCCAAGATCAGGGCGGTCTCTACAATGAGCAGTTCTTC.

The gene calls are TRBV28 and TRBJ2-7, with D uncertain. Germline V gene lookup returns CDR1 MDHEN and CDR2 SYDVKM. This CDR3 spans 12 amino acids. Trimming pared 8 bases from V and 1 base from J, leaving 9 bases between. The CDR3 DNA follows: TGTGCCAGCCGACCAGAGTCCTACGAGCAGTACTTC. Residues: CASRPESYEQYF.

The chain carries TRBV7-9 and TRBJ1-4; possibly TRBD1 for D (5 bases). CDR1 is SEHNR and CDR2 is FQNEAQ in the germline V gene (reference sequence). This CDR3 spans 15 amino acids. Trimming cost V 1 base and J 7 bases, with 13 bases left between them. The CDR3 protein is CASSLGRVKPEKLFF. The CDR3 region has the DNA TGTGCCAGCAGCTTAGGCAGGGTAAAGCCTGAAAAACTGTTTTTT.

The chain uses TRBV7-2 and TRBJ2-7; no clear D. The CDR3 is 13 amino acids. Trimming removed 1 base from V and 1 base from J, with 5 bases in between. Germline V gives CDR1 SGHTA, CDR2 FQGNSA. The CDR3 coding sequence is TGTGCCAGCAGCTTAGACTATTCCTACGAGCAGTACTTC. This codes for CASSLDYSYEQYF.

This clone came up once. The J gene is TRBJ1-6, the V gene TRBV6-5, with no clear D. The germline gives CDR1 MNHEY, CDR2 SVGAGI. V was pared by 3 bases and J by 4 bases, with 13 bases between. The CDR3 sequence is 16 residues long. CDR3 loop: CASSYRGIGYNSPLHF. The CDR3 DNA sequence: TGTGCCAGCAGTTATCGGGGTATCGGGTATAATTCACCCCTCCACTTT.

J is TRBJ2-3 and V is TRBV7-9, with D perhaps TRBD2 (6 bases). Germline V gene data show CDR1 as SEHNR and CDR2 as FQNEAQ (reference sequence). V was shortened by 5 bases and J by 1 base, with 13 bases between the two germline ends. The CDR3 extends over 15 amino acids. The CDR3, as DNA: TGTGCCAGCAGCCCAGCAAGGAGGGGCACAGATACGCAGTATTTT. It encodes CASSPARRGTDTQYF.

V is TRBV5-1 and J is TRBJ2-7; D assignment may be TRBD1 or TRBD2 (6 bases each). The CDR3 loop spans 13 amino acids. Trimming cost V 0 bases and J 7 bases, with 11 bases left between them. The germline V gene has CDR1 SGHRS and CDR2 YFSETQ. CDR3 protein: CASSLDGGTEQYF. The CDR3 DNA reads TGCGCCAGCAGCTTGGATGGCGGGACAGAGCAGTACTTC.

The V call is TRBV29-1, the J call TRBJ2-4, with 7 bases identical to TRBD1. The V gene end was trimmed by 7 bases and the J gene end by 2 bases; junction bases not matched to a gene: 8. The CDR3 is made up of 14 amino acids. CDR1 is SQVTM, CDR2 ANQGSEA, per germline. CDR3 in amino acids: CSAGEGATKNIQYF. The CDR3 DNA reads TGCAGCGCCGGAGAGGGGGCGACCAAAAACATTCAGTACTTC.

This clone was detected only a few times. The chain recombines TRBV28 with TRBJ2-1; 8 bases fit TRBD1. The CDR3 consists of 15 residues. CDR1 and CDR2 from the germline V gene are MDHEN and SYDVKM. Trimming took 4 bases from V and 4 from J; bases not matched to a gene: 6. The CDR3 region is CASSSRDRSYNEQFF. CDR3 DNA: TGTGCCAGCAGTTCCCGGGACAGGTCGTACAATGAGCAGTTCTTC. The full variable domain, rest sourced from reference TRBV28 and TRBJ2-1, is DVKVTQSSRYLVKRTGEKVFLECVQDMDHENMFWYRQDPGLGLRLIYFSYDVKMKEKGDIPEGYSVSREKKERFSLILESASTNQTSMYLCASSSRDRSYNEQFFGPGTRLTVL.

In the case of this clone: Other DNA sequences in this sample translate to the same CDR3. The chain combines TRBV25-1 with TRBJ1-4, with 7 bases aligning to TRBD1. Looked up from germline, CDR1 is MGHDK and CDR2 is SYGVNS. Trimming at V came to 3 bases and at J to 8 bases, leaving 3 bases not matched to a gene. The CDR3 spans 13 residues. The CDR3 nucleotides read TGTGCCAGCAGTGACAGGGGGGGCGAAAAACTGTTTTTT. Its protein is CASSDRGGEKLFF.

This sequence joins TRBV9 and TRBJ2-6; no clear D. Germline CDR1 SGDLS, CDR2 YYNGEE. The V gene lost 4 bases and the J gene lost 0 bases, with 11 bases spanning the gap. The CDR3 has 16 amino acids. In nucleotides, the CDR3 is TGTGCCAGCAGCTCAGCCGGGTTCTCTGGGGCCAACGTCCTGACTTTC. Translated, it gives CASSSAGFSGANVLTF. Full variable domain (remainder filled in from reference TRBV9 and TRBJ2-6): DSGVTQTPKHLITATGQRVTLRCSPRSGDLSVYWYQQSLDQGLQFLIQYYNGEERAKGNILERFSAQQFPDLHSELNLSSLELGDSALYFCASSSAGFSGANVLTFGAGSRLTVL.

Points on this clone: Relative to the germline gene, one junction end is altered; a read error may explain this. J is TRBJ2-5 and V is TRBV7-7; 7 bases line up with TRBD2. The CDR3 length is 15 residues. Germline V gene data show CDR1 as SSHAT and CDR2 as FNYEAQ (reference sequence). The CDR3 DNA reads as TGTGCTAGCAGCTTTCACTGGGGGGGTCAAGAGACCCAGTACTTC. This translates into CASSFHWGGQETQYF. Full variable domain (outside the CDR3, taken from reference TRBV7-7 and TRBJ2-5): GAGVSQSPRYKVTKRGQDVTLRCDPISSHATLYWYQQALGQGPEFLTYFNYEAQPDKSGLPSDRFSAERPEGSISTLTIQRTEQRDSAMYRCASSFHWGGQETQYFGPGTRLLVL.

The chain couples TRBV30 to TRBJ1-2; no firm D call. The ends were cut back, 5 bases at V and 4 bases at J, with 14 bases in the middle. Germline V gene sequence: CDR1 GTSNPN, CDR2 SVGIG (reference sequence). The CDR3 contains 13 residues. CDR3 nucleotides: TGTGCCTGGCGGCCCGATCCTAGCTATGGCTACACCTTC. As protein: CAWRPDPSYGYTF.

This chain links TRBV29-1 with TRBJ1-2; no clear D gene. The CDR3 sequence is 14 residues long. Germline V lookup: CDR1 SQVTM, CDR2 ANQGSEA. V shed 3 bases and J shed 3 bases, with 14 bases lying between them. As DNA, the CDR3 is TGCAGCGTTGAGGACCGGGGTCCGCACTATGGCTACACCTTC. It encodes CSVEDRGPHYGYTF.

The chain couples TRBV29-1 to TRBJ2-1, with D maybe TRBD1 (5 bases). Germline-derived CDR1 and CDR2 are SQVTM and ANQGSEA. V lost 2 bases and J lost 8, with 19 bases in between. The CDR3 spans 15 residues. CDR3 loop: CSVEWFTGWADEQFF. The DNA for the CDR3 is TGCAGCGTTGAATGGTTTACAGGTTGGGCGGATGAGCAGTTCTTC.

The gene calls are TRBV27 and TRBJ2-5; 9 bases match TRBD1. The CDR3 is 14 residues long. Germline CDR1 is MNHEY and CDR2 is SMNVEV (reference sequence). V was clipped by 2 bases and J by 3 bases; unmatched bases: 1. The CDR3, as DNA: TGTGCCAGCAGTTTACGGACAGGGGAAGAGACCCAGTACTTC. This sequence encodes CASSLRTGEETQYF.

The genes are TRBV29-1 and TRBJ1-2; tentatively, D is TRBD1 (5 bases). CDR1 is SQVTM and CDR2 is ANQGSEA in the germline V gene. Trimming cost V 5 bases and J 7 bases, with 20 bases left between them. This CDR3 comprises 14 residues. The DNA for the CDR3 is TGCAGCGTTAACCGGGACGGCACCAGAGGTGGCTACACCTTC. Translating gives CSVNRDGTRGGYTF.

This sequence joins TRBV28 and TRBJ2-7; TRBD1 might be the D (5 bases). Germline CDR1 reads MDHEN; CDR2 reads SYDVKM. Between the trimmed V and J ends, which lost 6 bases and 0 bases, there was a span of 6 bases. The CDR3 extends over 12 amino acids. Here the CDR3 reads CASRTASYEQYF. The CDR3 DNA reads as TGTGCCAGCAGGACAGCCTCCTACGAGCAGTACTTC. Full variable domain (remainder filled in from reference TRBV28 and TRBJ2-7): DVKVTQSSRYLVKRTGEKVFLECVQDMDHENMFWYRQDPGLGLRLIYFSYDVKMKEKGDIPEGYSVSREKKERFSLILESASTNQTSMYLCASRTASYEQYFGPGTRLTVT.

The rearrangement joins TRBV28 to TRBJ1-5, with D unresolved. This CDR3 has 12 residues. Trimming pared 2 bases from V and 3 bases from J, leaving 2 bases between. Germline V lookup: CDR1 MDHEN, CDR2 SYDVKM. The CDR3 protein is CASSLLNQPQHF. CDR3 DNA sequence: TGTGCCAGCAGTTTACTCAATCAGCCCCAGCATTTT.

The chain joins TRBV5-1 to TRBJ2-3; a possible D gene is TRBD2 (6 bases). The CDR3 loop spans 14 amino acids. Germline CDR1 reads SGHRS; CDR2 reads YFSETQ. V was clipped by 4 bases and J by 5 bases, with 14 bases between them. CDR3 coding DNA: TGCGCCAGCAGCCCCGGGAGCGATTTAGATACGCAGTATTTT. The encoded protein is CASSPGSDLDTQYF. Full variable domain (rest looked up from reference TRBV5-1 and TRBJ2-3): KAGVTQTPRYLIKTRGQQVTLSCSPISGHRSVSWYQQTPGQGLQFLFEYFSETQRNKGNFPGRFSGRQFSNSRSEMNVSTLELGDSALYLCASSPGSDLDTQYFGPGTRLTVL.

This chain uses TRBV4-3 with TRBJ2-7; D might be TRBD2 (6 bases). The CDR3 is 16 residues long. The V end was cut by 6 bases, the J end by 0 bases, with 18 bases between. Germline values: CDR1 LGHNA, CDR2 YSLEER. CDR3: CASSHQVTSLSYEQYF. For the CDR3, the DNA is TGCGCCAGCAGTCACCAAGTTACTAGCCTCTCCTACGAGCAGTACTTC.

Written as DNA, the CDR3 is TGTGCCAGCAGTCAGCATGGGACAGGAGAAGCTTTCTTT. Amino acids: CASSQHGTGEAFF. The chain combines TRBV7-9 with TRBJ1-1, with 8 positions matching TRBD1. This CDR3 is 13 amino acids long. Germline V CDR1 and CDR2: SEHNR, FQNEAQ (reference sequence). V was pared by 6 bases and J by 8 bases, with 8 bases of the junction left unmatched.

The CDR3 DNA sequence: TGCGCCAGCAGCGGAGGGGATCCGACGCAGTATTTT. It specifies CASSGGDPTQYF. This chain joins TRBV5-1 and TRBJ2-3; possible D gene TRBD2, 6 bases. V gave up 4 bases and J gave up 9 bases, with 12 bases separating them. The CDR3 contains 12 residues. Germline CDR1 reads SGHRS; CDR2 reads YFSETQ.

V gene TRBV29-1 combines with J gene TRBJ1-1; a possible D gene is TRBD1 (5 bases). CDR1 and CDR2 (germline): SQVTM, ANQGSEA. The germline V and J ends were trimmed by 6 bases and 2 bases, with 13 bases remaining between them. This CDR3 has 13 amino acids. The CDR3 loop reads CSVTLQGNTEAFF. The CDR3 nucleotides are TGCAGCGTCACCCTTCAGGGTAACACTGAAGCTTTCTTT.